This T cell receptor beta chain was sequenced during a study of response to subunit inactivated influenza vaccine (dated by TCRdb to the late 2010s). Context from the whole study: To follow how T cells responded to a trivalent subunit inactivated influenza vaccine, the researchers relied on deep quantitative profiling of the T cell receptor repertoire. Points the paper makes about the study in general: The authors suggested that each seasonal influenza vaccination may recruit only a limited number of new T cells.

This clonotype has only a few counts. Its antigen remains unidentified. No much larger clonotype is one base removed from it; base qualities were not supplied. V is pruned by 4 bases and J by 4 bases, leaving 8 bases of the junction without a gene match. The CDR3 contains 15 residues, cysteine and phenylalanine counted. Only the CDR3 region is kept as DNA, spanning 45 bases read in frame from base 1. CDR1 and CDR2, looked up from the germline V gene, are SGHTA and FQGNSA. Receptors were amplified or captured by RT-PCR. Sequencing took place on an Illumina HiSeq 2500. The raw public data were reprocessed by TCRdb itself: fastp quality trimming at Q25, MiXCR clonotype calling, in-frame beta chains only. Rows are combined by CDR3 protein, so each entry shows the most common genes and DNA. This sample lists 600,000 to 850,000 distinct CDR3 sequences; about 15% were detected once. The ten biggest clones cover about 7.4% of the sample.

The sequenced sample was PBMCs from blood, obtained roughly 15 days before vaccination. Rearrangement joined TRBV7-2 to TRBJ2-3, with 7 bases in between that match TRBD1. This receptor was obtained from a man aged 50-60 years who received an inactivated influenza vaccine. Donor details come from another sample of the same person, matched by shared clones. CDR3 loop: CASSYTQGIADTQYF. The nucleotides read TGTGCCAGCAGCTACACACAGGGGATTGCAGATACGCAGTATTTT.